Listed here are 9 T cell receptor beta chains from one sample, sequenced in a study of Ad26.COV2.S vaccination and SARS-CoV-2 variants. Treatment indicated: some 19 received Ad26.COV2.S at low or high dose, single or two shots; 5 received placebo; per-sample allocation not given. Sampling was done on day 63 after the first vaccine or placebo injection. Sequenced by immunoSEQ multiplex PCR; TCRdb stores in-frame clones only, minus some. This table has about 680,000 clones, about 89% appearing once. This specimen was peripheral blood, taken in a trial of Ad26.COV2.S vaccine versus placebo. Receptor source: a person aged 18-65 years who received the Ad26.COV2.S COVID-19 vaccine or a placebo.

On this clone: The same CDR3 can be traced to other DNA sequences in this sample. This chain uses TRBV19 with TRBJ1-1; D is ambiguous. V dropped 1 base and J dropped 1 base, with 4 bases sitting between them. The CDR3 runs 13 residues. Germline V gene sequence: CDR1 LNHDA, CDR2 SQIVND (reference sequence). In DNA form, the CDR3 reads TGTGCCAGTAGTATAGGACAGAACACTGAAGCTTTCTTT. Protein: CASSIGQNTEAFF. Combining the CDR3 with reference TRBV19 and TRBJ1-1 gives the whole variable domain DGGITQSPKYLFRKEGQNVTLSCEQNLNHDAMYWYRQDPGQGLRLIYYSQIVNDFQKGDIAEGYSVSREKKESFPLTVTSAQKNPTAFYLCASSIGQNTEAFFGQGTRLTVV.

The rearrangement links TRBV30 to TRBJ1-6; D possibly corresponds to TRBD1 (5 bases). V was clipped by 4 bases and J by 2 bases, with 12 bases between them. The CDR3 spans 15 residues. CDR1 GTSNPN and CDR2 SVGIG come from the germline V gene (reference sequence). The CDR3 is CAWKEGWTYNSPLHF. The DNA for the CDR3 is TGTGCCTGGAAGGAGGGGTGGACCTATAATTCACCCCTCCACTTT.

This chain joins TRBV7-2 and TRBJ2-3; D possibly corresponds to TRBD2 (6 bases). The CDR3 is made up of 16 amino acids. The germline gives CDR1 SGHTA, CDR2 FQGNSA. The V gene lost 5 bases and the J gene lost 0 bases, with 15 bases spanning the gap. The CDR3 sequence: CASSRPGGASTDTQYF. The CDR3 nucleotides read TGTGCCAGCAGCCGCCCCGGAGGGGCTAGCACAGATACGCAGTATTTT. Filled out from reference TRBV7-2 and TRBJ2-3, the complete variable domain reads GAGVSQSPSNKVTEKGKDVELRCDPISGHTALYWYRQSLGQGLEFLIYFQGNSAPDKSGLPSDRFSAERTGGSVSTLTIQRTQQEDSAVYLCASSRPGGASTDTQYFGPGTRLTVL.

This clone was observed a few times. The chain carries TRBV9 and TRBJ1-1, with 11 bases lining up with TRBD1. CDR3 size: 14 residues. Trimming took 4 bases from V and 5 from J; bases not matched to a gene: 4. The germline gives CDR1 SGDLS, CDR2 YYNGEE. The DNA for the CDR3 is TGTGCCAGCAGCATCGGACAGGGGGCAACTGAAGCTTTCTTT. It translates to CASSIGQGATEAFF.

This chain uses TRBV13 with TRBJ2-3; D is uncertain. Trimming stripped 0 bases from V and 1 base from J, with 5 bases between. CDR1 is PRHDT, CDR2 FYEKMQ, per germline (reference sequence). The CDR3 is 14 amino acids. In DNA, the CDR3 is TGTGCCAGCAGCTTAGGAAGCCGCACAGATACGCAGTATTTT. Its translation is CASSLGSRTDTQYF.

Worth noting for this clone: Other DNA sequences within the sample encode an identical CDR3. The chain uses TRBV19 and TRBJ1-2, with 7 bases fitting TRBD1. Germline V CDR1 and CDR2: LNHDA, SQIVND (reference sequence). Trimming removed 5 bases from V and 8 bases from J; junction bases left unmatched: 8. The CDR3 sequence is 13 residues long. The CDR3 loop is CASSPTGSGGYTF. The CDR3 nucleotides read TGTGCCAGTAGTCCGACAGGGTCGGGCGGCTACACCTTC. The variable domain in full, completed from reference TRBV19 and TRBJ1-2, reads DGGITQSPKYLFRKEGQNVTLSCEQNLNHDAMYWYRQDPGQGLRLIYYSQIVNDFQKGDIAEGYSVSREKKESFPLTVTSAQKNPTAFYLCASSPTGSGGYTFGSGTRLTVV.

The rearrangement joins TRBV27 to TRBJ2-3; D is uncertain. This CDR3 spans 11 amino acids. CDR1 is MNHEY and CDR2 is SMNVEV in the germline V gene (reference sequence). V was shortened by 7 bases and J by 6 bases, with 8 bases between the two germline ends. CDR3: CASKYRDTQYF. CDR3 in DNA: TGTGCCAGCAAATATCGGGATACGCAGTATTTT.

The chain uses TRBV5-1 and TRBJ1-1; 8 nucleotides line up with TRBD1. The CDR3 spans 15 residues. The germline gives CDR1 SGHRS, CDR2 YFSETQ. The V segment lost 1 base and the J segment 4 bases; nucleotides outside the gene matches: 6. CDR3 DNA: TGCGCCAGCAGCTTGCAGGGGGCGCAGACCACTGAAGCTTTCTTT. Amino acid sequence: CASSLQGAQTTEAFF.

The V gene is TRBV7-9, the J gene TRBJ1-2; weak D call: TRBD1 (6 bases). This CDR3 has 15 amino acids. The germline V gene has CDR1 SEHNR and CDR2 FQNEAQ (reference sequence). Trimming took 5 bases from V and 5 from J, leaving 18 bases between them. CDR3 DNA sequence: TGTGCCAGCAGCCCAATGGGGGGCGCAGGGTATGGCTACACCTTC. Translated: CASSPMGGAGYGYTF. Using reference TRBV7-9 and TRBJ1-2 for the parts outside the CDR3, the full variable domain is DTGVSQNPRHKITKRGQNVTFRCDPISEHNRLYWYRQTLGQGPEFLTYFQNEAQLEKSRLLSDRFSAERPKGSFSTLEIQRTEQGDSAMYLCASSPMGGAGYGYTFGSGTRLTVV.